The 26 T cell receptor beta chains below come from one sample, sequenced in a study of T-cell memory formation after mild COVID-19. TCRdb passed the 5' RACE reads through MiXCR, listing each CDR3 protein once. This table has 550,000 to 600,000 distinct CDR3 sequences, approximately 15% appearing once. The sequencing input was PBMCs or a T cell subset sorted from them (not recorded which). All receptors come from an adult woman who had mild COVID-19 (a few samples of this study predate the infection). Cell type and time point are not known.

This clonotype appeared a few times. This chain links TRBV12-3 or TRBV12-4 with TRBJ2-3; no reliable D call. V dropped 7 bases and J dropped 0 bases, with 14 bases sitting between them. The CDR3 spans 15 residues. The CDR3 region is CASTLRVSSTDTQYF. The CDR3, as DNA: TGTGCCAGCACCCTTCGGGTCTCTAGCACAGATACGCAGTATTTT.

The chain combines TRBV6-5 with TRBJ1-4; D gene uncertain. Germline V gene data show CDR1 as MNHEY and CDR2 as SVGAGI. The CDR3 has 11 residues. Trimming left V 6 bases short and J 4 bases short, with 3 bases between. CDR3 amino acids: CASSHNEKLFF. The CDR3 nucleotides read TGTGCCAGCAGCCATAATGAAAAACTGTTTTTT.

In nucleotides, the CDR3 is TGTGCCAGCAGTCCTACCGGGACAGTTGGAAACACCATATATTTT. It codes for CASSPTGTVGNTIYF. V is TRBV7-6 and J is TRBJ1-3, with TRBD1 matching 7 bases. V was clipped by 6 bases and J by 3 bases; unmatched bases: 8. CDR1 and CDR2 from the germline V gene are SGHVS and FNYEAQ. The CDR3 extends over 15 amino acids.

This clonotype was counted a few times. This CDR3 is CASSQDRYGGASSYEQYF. Written as DNA, the CDR3 is TGCGCCAGCAGCCAAGATCGTTATGGCGGGGCATCCTCCTACGAGCAGTACTTC. The chain recombines TRBV4-3 with TRBJ2-7; TRBD2 might be the D (6 bases). The CDR3 consists of 18 residues. With 0 bases removed from V and 0 bases from J, the gap between germline ends came to 18 bases. Germline CDR1 reads LGHNA; CDR2 reads YSLEER.

This clonotype showed up just a few times. The J gene is TRBJ1-5, the V gene TRBV2; no clear D gene. This CDR3 has 16 residues. V lost 5 bases and J lost 3, with 17 bases in between. Germline-derived CDR1 and CDR2 are SNHLY and FYNNEI. The CDR3 DNA reads TGTGCCAGCAGTAAGAACGTCGGGGTCACCAATCAGCCCCAGCATTTT. This translates into CASSKNVGVTNQPQHF.

This clonotype showed up many times. The chain has TRBV7-2 and TRBJ1-2; D may be TRBD1 (5 bases). The CDR3 is 14 amino acids. V was trimmed by 3 bases and J by 3 bases, leaving 11 bases between them. Per germline, CDR1 SGHTA and CDR2 FQGNSA. The CDR3, as DNA: TGTGCCAGCAGCTTGGATCAGGGCCACTATGGCTACACCTTC. Translated: CASSLDQGHYGYTF. Together with reference TRBV7-2 and TRBJ1-2, the CDR3 gives the full variable domain: GAGVSQSPSNKVTEKGKDVELRCDPISGHTALYWYRQSLGQGLEFLIYFQGNSAPDKSGLPSDRFSAERTGGSVSTLTIQRTQQEDSAVYLCASSLDQGHYGYTFGSGTRLTVV.

This rearrangement joins TRBV12-3 or TRBV12-4 to TRBJ2-1, with 7 bases matching TRBD2. Trimming at V came to 7 bases and at J to 2 bases, leaving 5 bases not matched to a gene. The CDR3 length is 14 residues. CDR3 amino acids: CASTLGGAYNEQFF. CDR3 coding DNA: TGTGCCAGCACCTTGGGGGGGGCCTACAATGAGCAGTTCTTC.

The CDR3 region has the DNA TGTGCCAGCAGCTTTTTTAGCGGGGACGACGAGCAGTACTTC. Amino acids: CASSFFSGDDEQYF. V gene TRBV7-6 combines with J gene TRBJ2-7, with 8 bases aligning to TRBD2. This CDR3 has 14 residues. J lost 5 bases, V lost 3 bases, and 6 bases had no gene match. Looked up from germline, CDR1 is SGHVS and CDR2 is FNYEAQ.

The J gene is TRBJ1-5, the V gene TRBV27; D gene uncertain. Trimming cost V 0 bases and J 5 bases, with 5 bases left between them. The CDR3 runs to 13 residues. The germline CDR1 and CDR2 sequences are MNHEY and SMNVEV (reference sequence). CDR3 sequence: CASSLSSDQPQHF. The DNA of the CDR3 is TGTGCCAGCAGTTTATCTTCAGATCAGCCCCAGCATTTT.

This chain joins TRBV11-3 and TRBJ1-5; D may be TRBD1 (5 bases). V was trimmed by 3 bases and J by 2 bases, leaving 17 bases between them. The germline V gene encodes CDR1 SGHNT and CDR2 YENEEA. The CDR3 consists of 17 residues. CDR3 DNA: TGTGCCAGCAGCTTGACCCGGGACGCAAAGGGCAATCAGCCCCAGCATTTT. Protein: CASSLTRDAKGNQPQHF.

The chain couples TRBV29-1 to TRBJ1-1; D not resolved. Germline V lookup: CDR1 SQVTM, CDR2 ANQGSEA. The CDR3 contains 12 residues. V dropped 4 bases and J dropped 3 bases, with 9 bases sitting between them. The CDR3 DNA reads as TGCAGCGTTGGAGCCACAGACACTGAAGCTTTCTTT. Translating it yields CSVGATDTEAFF.

V and J are TRBV3-1 and TRBJ2-7; 8 bases map to TRBD2. V shed 4 bases, J shed 0 bases, and the junction held 8 bases outside the gene matches. Germline V gives CDR1 LGHDT, CDR2 YNNKEL (reference sequence). CDR3 size: 16 residues. The CDR3 loop reads CASSLLGGANSYEQYF. The CDR3 bases are TGTGCCAGCAGCCTTCTCGGGGGGGCCAACTCCTACGAGCAGTACTTC.

The V call is TRBV6-5, the J call TRBJ1-2; no clear D gene. Trimming removed 2 bases from V and 4 bases from J, with 5 bases in between. The CDR3 is 12 residues long. From germline, CDR1 is MNHEY and CDR2 SVGAGI. CDR3 nucleotide sequence: TGTGCCAGCAGTTACGACGGCTATGGCTACACCTTC. Translation gives CASSYDGYGYTF.

V usage is TRBV24-1 and J usage is TRBJ1-2, with D possibly matching TRBD1 (6 bases). V was pared by 6 bases and J by 4 bases, with 14 bases between. Germline V gene data show CDR1 as KGHDR and CDR2 as SFDVKD. This CDR3 region has 14 residues. The CDR3 region has the DNA TGTGCCACCAGTAAGACAGGCGACTTCTATGGCTACACCTTC. This sequence encodes CATSKTGDFYGYTF.

The chain employs TRBV19 and TRBJ2-5, with TRBD1 as a possible D gene (5 bases). Deletions cut 9 bases from V and 3 bases from J, with 8 bases between. Per the germline V gene, CDR1 is LNHDA and CDR2 is SQIVND (reference sequence). CDR3 length: 11 residues. The CDR3 DNA reads TGTGCCAGCGGCAGGGAAGAGACCCAGTACTTC. It codes for CASGREETQYF.

The chain combines TRBV12-3 or TRBV12-4 with TRBJ2-7, with D unresolved. This CDR3 has 14 residues. V was cut by 1 base and J by 2 bases, with 9 bases left in between. The CDR3 DNA reads as TGTGCCAGCAGTTTAGGGTGGGTCACCTACGAGCAGTACTTC. As protein: CASSLGWVTYEQYF.

This clonotype was picked up a small number of times. The gene calls are TRBV19 and TRBJ2-1; D remains unclear. The CDR3 is made up of 14 amino acids. Trimming left V 3 bases short and J 0 bases short, with 6 bases between. Looked up from germline, CDR1 is LNHDA and CDR2 is SQIVND (reference sequence). CDR3: CASSMASSYNEQFF. The CDR3, as DNA: TGTGCCAGTAGTATGGCAAGCTCCTACAATGAGCAGTTCTTC. Combining the CDR3 with reference TRBV19 and TRBJ2-1 gives the whole variable domain DGGITQSPKYLFRKEGQNVTLSCEQNLNHDAMYWYRQDPGQGLRLIYYSQIVNDFQKGDIAEGYSVSREKKESFPLTVTSAQKNPTAFYLCASSMASSYNEQFFGPGTRLTVL.

This clonotype has just a few counts. The chain joins TRBV15 to TRBJ2-7; 9 bases fit TRBD1. The CDR3 is 17 amino acids. Looked up from germline, CDR1 is LNHNV and CDR2 is YYDKDF (reference sequence). V shed 0 bases and J 1 base; nucleotides not matched to a gene: 7. CDR3 in amino acids: CATSRDGQGSFSYEQYF. The CDR3 coding sequence is TGTGCCACCAGCAGAGATGGACAGGGGTCCTTTTCCTACGAGCAGTACTTC.

This sequence joins TRBV11-2 and TRBJ2-1; 9 nucleotides line up with TRBD2. This CDR3 has 16 residues. V shed 5 bases and J 1 base; nucleotides not matched to a gene: 6. CDR1 is SGHAT, CDR2 FQNNGV, per germline. CDR3 residues: CASSNLAGLSYNEQFF. CDR3 DNA: TGTGCCAGCAGCAACCTAGCGGGGTTATCCTACAATGAGCAGTTCTTC.

The V call is TRBV24-1, the J call TRBJ2-5; 7 positions match TRBD1. J was trimmed by 1 base and V by 3 bases; bases with no gene match: 4. The CDR3 runs to 15 residues. Germline V gene sequence: CDR1 KGHDR, CDR2 SFDVKD. DNA for the CDR3: TGTGCCACCAGTGATCGACAGGGACCCCAAGAGACCCAGTACTTC. This encodes CATSDRQGPQETQYF.

The chain employs TRBV24-1 and TRBJ2-5, with D possibly being TRBD1 (6 bases). CDR1 and CDR2 from the germline V gene are KGHDR and SFDVKD. This CDR3 is 15 amino acids long. V was pared by 4 bases and J by 2 bases, with 13 bases between. CDR3 nucleotides: TGTGCCACCAGTGACCCCGACAGGCTACAAGAGACCCAGTACTTC. Translated: CATSDPDRLQETQYF.

The sample holds a few counts of this clonotype. The chain joins TRBV5-3 to TRBJ2-6; D is uncertain. TRBV5-3 is flagged as an ORF with uncertain function. There are 16 residues in the CDR3. V lost 2 bases to trimming and J lost 0 bases, with 9 bases between them. In DNA, the CDR3 is TGTGCCAGAAGCTTTTTGATGGGCTCTGGGGCCAACGTCCTGACTTTC. Protein product: CARSFLMGSGANVLTF.

The V call is TRBV5-1, the J call TRBJ1-2, with D perhaps TRBD1 (5 bases). The CDR3 is 14 residues long. Germline V gives CDR1 SGHRS, CDR2 YFSETQ. V was shortened by 0 bases and J by 4 bases, with 10 bases between the two germline ends. DNA for the CDR3: TGCGCCAGCAGCTTGGCGGACACCTTCTATGGCTACACCTTC. Its protein is CASSLADTFYGYTF.

The genes are TRBV2 and TRBJ2-1, with 8 bases fitting TRBD2. The V segment lost 2 bases and the J segment 2 bases; nucleotides outside the gene matches: 2. The CDR3 contains 15 residues. Germline CDR1 SNHLY, CDR2 FYNNEI. The CDR3 sequence is CASSEPGLAYNEQFF. The CDR3 DNA reads TGTGCCAGCAGTGAACCGGGACTAGCCTACAATGAGCAGTTCTTC.

This clonotype has a handful of counts. This chain uses TRBV29-1 with TRBJ1-1; the D gene is possibly TRBD1 (6 bases). V was shortened by 0 bases and J by 0 bases, with 11 bases between the two germline ends. The CDR3 loop spans 15 amino acids. The germline V gene has CDR1 SQVTM and CDR2 ANQGSEA. This CDR3 is CSVEDFGGLNTEAFF. DNA for the CDR3: TGCAGCGTTGAAGACTTCGGGGGGCTGAACACTGAAGCTTTCTTT.

The sample holds many counts of this clonotype. The rearrangement links TRBV6-4 to TRBJ1-2, with D perhaps TRBD1 (5 bases). This CDR3 has 14 amino acids. Trimming took 1 base from V and 7 from J, leaving 13 bases between them. Germline CDR1 MRHNA, CDR2 SNTAGT. The chain's CDR3 is CASSDYKGSGGYTF. The CDR3 DNA reads TGTGCCAGCAGTGACTACAAGGGGTCAGGTGGCTACACCTTC.